The sequence of this T cell receptor beta chain was determined in a study of T cell changes during pregnancy in multiple sclerosis. Only in-frame clones appear in the TCRdb table, and some are missing; sequencing was by immunoSEQ multiplex PCR. In the table there are 100,000 to 140,000 clones, less than 95% of which are singletons. Germline lookup yields CDR1 SEHNR and CDR2 FQNEAQ (reference sequence). CDR3 length: 13 residues. The junction had 3 bases not matched to a gene; V was cut back by 5 bases and J by 7 bases. The receptor was derived from a female donor in good health, enrolled as a control in a pregnancy study. The V gene is TRBV7-9, the J gene TRBJ2-1, with 9 nucleotides matching TRBD2. Source: peripheral blood, taken in the third trimester of pregnancy. This CDR3 is CASSVTSGNEQFF. The CDR3 DNA sequence: TGTGCCAGCAGCGTGACTAGCGGTAATGAGCAGTTCTTC.